Here is one TCR beta chain with its context. V lost 0 bases and J 2 bases, leaving 18 bases between the germline ends. Per germline, CDR1 LGHNA and CDR2 YSLEER. The CDR3 contains 18 residues. This entry comes from a study of blood T cell repertoires in COVID-19. About the research overall: Samples of COVID-19 (acute and convalescent) were obtained from the United States, Italy and Spain. The cDNA or gDNA used as material had been derived from T cells, B-cell-depleted T cells, or PBMCs.

Seattle enrolled patients during active infection and tracked them longitudinally. Original handling: Counts of nucleated cells, estimated from reference gene primer amplification, were obtained. TCRdb's table, derived via immunoSEQ multiplex PCR, lists solely in-frame clones and lacks some. The V and J calls and the clone size are those of that table, but D and trimming were determined from the DNA. Of roughly 380,000 clones in the sample, approximately 90% are singletons; the top ten hold approximately 1.5%. This clonotype was sampled from a woman between 40 and 55 years old with COVID-19, enrolled during active disease. Sequences were obtained from peripheral blood. The V and J genes are TRBV4-3 and TRBJ2-3, with D possibly TRBD1 on 6 matching bases. CDR3 nucleotides: TGCGCCAGCAGCCAAGATGGCACCGTCACAGGGAACACAGATACGCAGTATTTT. It yields the protein CASSQDGTVTGNTDTQYF.